The 25 T cell receptor beta chains in this list originate from one sample, sequenced in a study of identical twins. TCRdb recomputed calls from the 5' RACE reads with MiXCR, one row per CDR3 protein. The data show hundreds of thousands of distinct CDR3 sequences, less than 10% seen once. A further study also used this sample, focusing on yellow fever vaccine responses in identical twins.

The sample was PBMCs. The receptors originated from a woman aged 18-35 years in good health.

CDR3 in DNA: TGCAGCGGCTCCGGGACTCGCACAGATACGCAGTATTTT. As protein: CSGSGTRTDTQYF. This rearrangement joins TRBV29-1 to TRBJ2-3; possibly TRBD2 for D (6 bases). Germline V lookup: CDR1 SQVTM, CDR2 ANQGSEA. The CDR3 has 13 amino acids. The germline V and J ends were trimmed by 7 bases and 1 base, with 12 bases remaining between them.

Only a few counts were recorded for this clonotype. The chain joins TRBV28 to TRBJ2-2; 10 nucleotides match TRBD2. The germline gives CDR1 MDHEN, CDR2 SYDVKM. The CDR3 is made up of 16 amino acids. V trimming: 5 bases; J trimming: 1 base; junction bases outside the gene matches: 4. CDR3: CASSTAGGQNTGELFF. As DNA, the CDR3 is TGTGCCAGCAGTACAGCGGGGGGGCAGAACACCGGGGAGCTGTTTTTT.

This clonotype was counted only a few times. The rearrangement links TRBV5-6 to TRBJ1-6; D possibly corresponds to TRBD1 (6 bases). Germline V gene lookup returns CDR1 SGHDT and CDR2 YYEEEE. The CDR3 runs 16 residues. Trimming shortened V by 0 bases and J by 7 bases, and 14 bases separated the two germline ends. Written as DNA, the CDR3 is TGTGCCAGCAGCTTGGCCCCGACAGGAACAAATTCACCCCTCCACTTT. Translation gives CASSLAPTGTNSPLHF.

This clonotype was seen ten or more times. This chain connects TRBV19 to TRBJ2-1; 12 bases map to TRBD2. V dropped 1 base and J dropped 6; count of bases not matched to a gene: 4. This CDR3 region has 16 residues. Germline CDR1 reads LNHDA; CDR2 reads SQIVND (reference sequence). The CDR3 DNA is TGTGCCAGTAGTATAGTAGGACTAGCGGGGAGCAATGAGCAGTTCTTC. Amino acids: CASSIVGLAGSNEQFF.

This clonotype has more than one count but fewer than ten. The chain carries TRBV27 and TRBJ1-4; no clear D gene. The V end was cut by 5 bases, the J end by 8 bases, with 18 bases between. Germline-derived CDR1 and CDR2 are MNHEY and SMNVEV (reference sequence). The CDR3 has 15 amino acids. CDR3 sequence: CASSPIGGRNEKLFF. The CDR3 nucleotides are TGTGCCAGCAGTCCGATTGGTGGGCGGAACGAAAAACTGTTTTTT.

V and J are TRBV9 and TRBJ2-5; D is uncertain. The CDR3 loop spans 14 amino acids. V gave up 4 bases and J gave up 5 bases, with 15 bases separating them. Germline V CDR1 and CDR2: SGDLS, YYNGEE. CDR3 loop: CASSSGPRRETQYF. The CDR3, as DNA: TGTGCCAGCAGCTCCGGACCCCGAAGGGAGACCCAGTACTTC.

This clonotype was counted between two and nine times. J is TRBJ2-1 and V is TRBV29-1; 13 nucleotides match TRBD2. The CDR3 consists of 15 residues. The junction had 5 bases not matched to a gene; V was cut back by 5 bases and J by 4 bases. The V gene's germline CDR1 is SQVTM and CDR2 ANQGSEA. The CDR3 sequence: CSVFGLAGEYNEQFF. CDR3 nucleotides: TGCAGCGTTTTCGGACTAGCGGGGGAATACAATGAGCAGTTCTTC.

This clonotype appeared many times. This chain uses TRBV27 with TRBJ2-7; TRBD2 agrees at 12 bases. The V gene's germline CDR1 is MNHEY and CDR2 SMNVEV (reference sequence). This CDR3 region has 16 residues. Trimming at V came to 6 bases and at J to 0 bases, leaving 6 bases not matched to a gene. CDR3 loop: CASRRRTSGTSYEQYF. The CDR3 region has the DNA TGTGCCAGCAGACGCCGGACTAGCGGGACCTCCTACGAGCAGTACTTC.

This clonotype was observed many times. This chain uses TRBV4-2 with TRBJ2-7; D may correspond to TRBD1 or TRBD2 (5 bases each). The CDR3 runs to 16 residues. Germline V gene data show CDR1 as LGHNA and CDR2 as YNFKEQ. V was pared by 3 bases and J by 0 bases, with 15 bases between. CDR3 sequence (DNA): TGTGCCAGCAGCCATTACGGGGCAGGCAGCTCCTACGAGCAGTACTTC. Translated: CASSHYGAGSSYEQYF.

Many counts were recorded for this clonotype. Written as DNA, the CDR3 is TGTGCCAGCAGCTTAGGACTAGGGGAGGACACTGAAGCTTTCTTT. This encodes CASSLGLGEDTEAFF. The J gene is TRBJ1-1, the V gene TRBV7-9, with D possibly matching TRBD1 (5 bases). V gave up 1 base and J gave up 3 bases, with 12 bases separating them. Germline V gene data show CDR1 as SEHNR and CDR2 as FQNEAQ (reference sequence). CDR3 size: 15 residues.

The chain employs TRBV20-1 and TRBJ2-5; 8 nucleotides align to TRBD2. The V gene end was trimmed by 1 base and the J gene end by 4 bases; junction bases not matched to a gene: 5. CDR1 DFQATT and CDR2 SNEGSKA come from the germline V gene (reference sequence). CDR3 length: 14 amino acids. This CDR3 is CSARGIAGSETQYF. CDR3 DNA: TGCAGTGCTAGAGGTATAGCGGGGTCAGAGACCCAGTACTTC.

The sample holds a few counts of this clonotype. This rearrangement joins TRBV14 to TRBJ2-6, with 7 bases that match TRBD2. This CDR3 has 19 amino acids. Unmatched junction bases numbered 9, after V lost 1 base and J lost 0 bases. Germline V gene lookup returns CDR1 SGHDN and CDR2 FVKESK. The CDR3 loop reads CASSQAWGRDRSGANVLTF. For the CDR3, the DNA is TGTGCCAGCAGCCAAGCCTGGGGGAGGGACCGCTCTGGGGCCAACGTCCTGACTTTC.

This clonotype was counted many times. The V call is TRBV5-1, the J call TRBJ1-2; 9 bases are a match to TRBD1. CDR3 size: 14 residues. The trim removed 4 bases at V and 4 bases at J, leaving 5 bases unmatched. Germline V gene sequence: CDR1 SGHRS, CDR2 YFSETQ. The CDR3 region is CASSADRGSYGYTF. CDR3 bases: TGCGCCAGCAGCGCGGACAGGGGTTCCTATGGCTACACCTTC.

This chain connects TRBV20-1 to TRBJ1-4; TRBD1 might be the D (5 bases). Trimming left V 2 bases short and J 4 bases short, with 8 bases between. The CDR3 is made up of 13 amino acids. In germline, CDR1 is DFQATT, CDR2 SNEGSKA (reference sequence). The CDR3 nucleotides read TGCAGTGCTAGACAAGGGGTTAATGAAAAACTGTTTTTT. Translating gives CSARQGVNEKLFF.

The chain combines TRBV6-6 with TRBJ2-7, with 7 bases lining up with TRBD1. In germline, CDR1 is MNHNY, CDR2 SVGAGI (reference sequence). The ends lost 4 bases at V and 6 bases at J; junction bases unmatched: 3. The length of the CDR3 is 12 residues. The CDR3 loop reads CASSSTGVEQYF. CDR3 coding DNA: TGTGCCAGCAGTTCCACAGGGGTCGAGCAGTACTTC.

This clonotype has only a few counts. This chain joins TRBV6-2 or TRBV6-3 and TRBJ2-4, with D perhaps TRBD1 (6 bases). Germline-derived CDR1 and CDR2 are MNHEY and SVGEGT. This CDR3 is built from 14 residues. Between the trimmed V and J ends, which lost 6 bases and 2 bases, there was a span of 11 bases. The CDR3 DNA is TGTGCCAGCAGCAAGACAGGAACCAAAAACATTCAGTACTTC. It codes for CASSKTGTKNIQYF.

The chain has TRBV7-9 and TRBJ1-1; D unclear. Germline assignment: CDR1 SEHNR and CDR2 FQNEAQ (reference sequence). V was pared by 5 bases and J by 11 bases, with 18 bases between. This CDR3 region has 13 residues. CDR3 amino acids: CASSPEGVWSAFF. DNA of the CDR3: TGTGCCAGCAGCCCCGAGGGAGTTTGGAGTGCTTTCTTT.

In this sample, this clonotype turned up a few times. The chain has TRBV28 and TRBJ2-1; the D gene is possibly TRBD2 (8 bases). The CDR3 loop spans 17 amino acids. Germline assignment: CDR1 MDHEN and CDR2 SYDVKM. V was shortened by 11 bases and J by 6 bases, with 29 bases between the two germline ends. The CDR3 nucleotides read TGTGCCGCTTGGGCAGGGGGAAGCGGGCTAGCGGGCAATGAGCAGTTCTTC. Protein sequence: CAAWAGGSGLAGNEQFF.

The CDR3 protein is CAISEVVVNQPQHF. In DNA form, the CDR3 reads TGTGCCATCAGTGAGGTGGTAGTCAATCAGCCCCAGCATTTT. This chain joins TRBV10-3 and TRBJ1-5; D is unresolved. The CDR3 is made up of 14 amino acids. V was shortened by 2 bases and J by 3 bases, with 8 bases between the two germline ends. The germline CDR1 and CDR2 sequences are ENHRY and SYGVKD.

The chain employs TRBV7-2 and TRBJ2-3; D is possibly TRBD2 (6 bases). Per germline, CDR1 SGHTA and CDR2 FQGNSA. Between the trimmed V and J ends, which lost 3 bases and 2 bases, there was a span of 15 bases. The CDR3 consists of 16 residues. Written as DNA, the CDR3 is TGTGCCAGCAGCTTGGGGGGAAGGGATTTCACAGATACGCAGTATTTT. Encoded protein: CASSLGGRDFTDTQYF.

This chain joins TRBV27 and TRBJ1-5; the D is unclear. The germline CDR1 and CDR2 sequences are MNHEY and SMNVEV (reference sequence). The CDR3 consists of 15 residues. V lost 2 bases and J lost 2, with 10 bases in between. CDR3 sequence (DNA): TGTGCCAGCAGTTTAAATTCGGCGGGCAATCAGCCCCAGCATTTT. Translated: CASSLNSAGNQPQHF.

A word on this clonotype: The junction departs from the called germline gene at one end, perhaps through a read error. V is TRBV4-1 and J is TRBJ2-5, with D perhaps matching TRBD1 or TRBD2 (5 bases each). This CDR3 has 10 amino acids. Germline V gene lookup returns CDR1 MGHRA and CDR2 YSYEKL. The CDR3 sequence: CASRGENQYF. CDR3 sequence (DNA): TGCGCCAGCAGGGGGGAGAACCAGTACTTC.

This clonotype was seen only a few times. CDR3 sequence reads: CASSLGREVQYF. The CDR3 nucleotides are TGTGCCAGCAGTTTAGGTCGGGAGGTGCAGTACTTC. The chain recombines TRBV12-3 or TRBV12-4 with TRBJ2-7, with 7 bases fitting TRBD2. This CDR3 is 12 amino acids long. With V trimmed by 1 base and J by 9 bases, 3 bases remained unmatched.

There are a few counts of this clonotype. CDR3 in amino acids: CASSPTGTNYGYTF. The CDR3 nucleotides read TGTGCCAGCAGCCCGACAGGGACTAACTATGGCTACACCTTC. J is TRBJ1-2 and V is TRBV12-3 or TRBV12-4; TRBD1 matches 7 bases. The V gene end was trimmed by 6 bases and the J gene end by 0 bases; junction bases not matched to a gene: 4. CDR3 length: 14 residues.

This clonotype was counted between two and nine times. This chain uses TRBV29-1 with TRBJ2-5; D not certain. The V gene lost 3 bases and the J gene lost 4 bases, with 9 bases spanning the gap. Germline V gives CDR1 SQVTM, CDR2 ANQGSEA. This CDR3 contains 12 residues. Here the CDR3 DNA reads TGCAGCGTTGACTTTGGGCGAGAGACCCAGTACTTC. This gives the protein CSVDFGRETQYF.